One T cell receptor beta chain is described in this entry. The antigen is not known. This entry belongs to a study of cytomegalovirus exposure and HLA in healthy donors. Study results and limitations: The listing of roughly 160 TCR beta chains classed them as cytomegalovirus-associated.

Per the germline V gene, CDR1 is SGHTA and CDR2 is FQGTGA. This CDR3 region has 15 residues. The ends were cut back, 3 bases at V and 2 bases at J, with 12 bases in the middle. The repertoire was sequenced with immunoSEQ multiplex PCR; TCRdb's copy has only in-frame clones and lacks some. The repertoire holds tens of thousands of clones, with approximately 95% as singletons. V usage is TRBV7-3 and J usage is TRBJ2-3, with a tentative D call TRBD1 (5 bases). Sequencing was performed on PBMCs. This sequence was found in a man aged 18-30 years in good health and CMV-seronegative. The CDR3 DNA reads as TGTGCCAGCAGCTTCGTTTTGGGGCCCACAGATACGCAGTATTTT. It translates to CASSFVLGPTDTQYF. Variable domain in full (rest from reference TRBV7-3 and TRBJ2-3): GAGVSQTPSNKVTEKGKYVELRCDPISGHTALYWYRQSLGQGPEFLIYFQGTGAADDSGLPNDRFFAVRPEGSVSTLKIQRTERGDSAVYLCASSFVLGPTDTQYFGPGTRLTVL.